This T cell receptor beta chain was sequenced during a study of CD8 T cells in Susac syndrome. Germline CDR1 SGHRS, CDR2 YFSETQ. This CDR3 is built from 13 residues. Deletions cut 0 bases from V and 8 bases from J, with 11 bases between. The RNA input was about 0.5 to 1 ug, and it was reverse transcribed with random hexamers. In TCRdb, the immunoSEQ multiplex PCR reads were re-called with MiXCR into one record per CDR3 protein. The repertoire holds about 150,000 distinct CDR3 sequences, with around 96% as singletons. The source material was CD4+ T cells from PBMCs. The rearrangement joins TRBV5-1 to TRBJ1-2; D unresolved. This clonotype originated in a human donor with Susac syndrome. The CDR3 loop reads CASSLAGSSGYTF. The DNA for the CDR3 is TGCGCCAGCAGCTTGGCCGGGAGTTCGGGCTACACCTTC.